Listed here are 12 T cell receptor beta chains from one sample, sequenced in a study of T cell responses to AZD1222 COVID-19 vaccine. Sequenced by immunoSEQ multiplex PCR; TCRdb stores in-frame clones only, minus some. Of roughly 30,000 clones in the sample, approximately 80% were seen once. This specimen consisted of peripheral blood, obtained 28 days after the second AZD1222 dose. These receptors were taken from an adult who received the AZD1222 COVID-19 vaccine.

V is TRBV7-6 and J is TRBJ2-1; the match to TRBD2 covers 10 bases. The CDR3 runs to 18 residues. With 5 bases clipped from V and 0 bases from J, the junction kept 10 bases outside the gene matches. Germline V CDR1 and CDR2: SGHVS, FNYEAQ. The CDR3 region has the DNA TGTGCCAGCAGCCACGCGCTACTAGCGGGGAGCTCCTACAATGAGCAGTTCTTC. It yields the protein CASSHALLAGSSYNEQFF. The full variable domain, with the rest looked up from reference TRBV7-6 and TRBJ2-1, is GAGVSQSPRYKVTKRGQDVALRCDPISGHVSLYWYRQALGQGPEFLTYFNYEAQQDKSGLPNDRFSAERPEGSISTLTIQRTEQRDSAMYRCASSHALLAGSSYNEQFFGPGTRLTVL.

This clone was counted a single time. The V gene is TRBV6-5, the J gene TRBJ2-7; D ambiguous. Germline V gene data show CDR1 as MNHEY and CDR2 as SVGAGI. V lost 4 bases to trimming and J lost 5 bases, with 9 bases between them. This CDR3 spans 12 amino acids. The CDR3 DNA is TGTGCCAGCAGTTCGAGGAATAACGAGCAGTACGTC. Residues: CASSSRNNEQYV.

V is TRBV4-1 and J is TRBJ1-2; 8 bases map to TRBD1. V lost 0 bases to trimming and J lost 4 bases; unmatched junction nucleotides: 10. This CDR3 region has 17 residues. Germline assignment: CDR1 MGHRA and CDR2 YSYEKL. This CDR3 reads CASSQDFGTGRLYGYTF. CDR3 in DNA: TGCGCCAGCAGCCAAGATTTCGGGACAGGCCGGCTCTATGGCTACACCTTC.

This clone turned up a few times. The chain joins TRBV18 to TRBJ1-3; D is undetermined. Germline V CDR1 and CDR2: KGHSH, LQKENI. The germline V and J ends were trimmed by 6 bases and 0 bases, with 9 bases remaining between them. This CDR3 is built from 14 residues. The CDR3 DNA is TGTGCCAGCTCGGACGGAAGCTCTGGAAACACCATATATTTT. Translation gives CASSDGSSGNTIYF. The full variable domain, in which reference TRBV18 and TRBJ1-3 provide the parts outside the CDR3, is NAGVMQNPRHLVRRRGQEARLRCSPMKGHSHVYWYRQLPEEGLKFMVYLQKENIIDESGMPKERFSAEFPKEGPSILRIQQVVRGDSAAYFCASSDGSSGNTIYFGEGSWLTVV.

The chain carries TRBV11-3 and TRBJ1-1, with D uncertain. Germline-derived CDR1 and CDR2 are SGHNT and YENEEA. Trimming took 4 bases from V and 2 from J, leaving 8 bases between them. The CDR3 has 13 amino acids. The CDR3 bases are TGTGCCAGCAGCTCTTCGGTAAACACTGAAGCTTTCTTT. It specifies CASSSSVNTEAFF. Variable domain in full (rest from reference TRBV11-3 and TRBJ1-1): EAGVVQSPRYKIIEKKQPVAFWCNPISGHNTLYWYLQNLGQGPELLIRYENEEAVDDSQLPKDRFSAERLKGVDSTLKIQPAELGDSAVYLCASSSSVNTEAFFGQGTRLTVV.

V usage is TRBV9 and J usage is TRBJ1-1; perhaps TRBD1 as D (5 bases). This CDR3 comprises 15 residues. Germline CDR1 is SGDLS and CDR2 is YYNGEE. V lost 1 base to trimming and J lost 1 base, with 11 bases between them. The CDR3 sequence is CASSVSGTENTEAFF. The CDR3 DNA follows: TGTGCCAGCAGCGTATCGGGGACGGAGAACACTGAAGCTTTCTTT.

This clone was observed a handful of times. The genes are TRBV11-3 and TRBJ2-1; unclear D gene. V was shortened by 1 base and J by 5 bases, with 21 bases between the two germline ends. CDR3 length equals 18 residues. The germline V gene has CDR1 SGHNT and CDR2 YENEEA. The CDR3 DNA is TGTGCCAGCAGCTTAGTGGCTTTTACAATCGGCGGACACAATGAGCAGTTCTTC. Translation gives CASSLVAFTIGGHNEQFF.

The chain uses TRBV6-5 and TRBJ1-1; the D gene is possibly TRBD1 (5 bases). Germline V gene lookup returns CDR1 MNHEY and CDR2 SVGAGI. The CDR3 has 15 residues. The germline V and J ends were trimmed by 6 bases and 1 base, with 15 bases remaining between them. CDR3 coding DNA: TGTGCCAGCAGAGCCAACCGGGACGGGAACACTGAAGCTTTCTTT. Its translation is CASRANRDGNTEAFF.

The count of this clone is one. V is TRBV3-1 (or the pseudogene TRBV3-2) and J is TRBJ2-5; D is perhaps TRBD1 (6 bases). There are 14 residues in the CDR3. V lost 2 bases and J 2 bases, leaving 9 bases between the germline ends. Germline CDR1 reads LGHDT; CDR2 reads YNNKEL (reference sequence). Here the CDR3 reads CASSQRTAQETQYF. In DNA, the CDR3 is TGTGCCAGCAGCCAAAGGACAGCTCAAGAGACCCAGTACTTC.

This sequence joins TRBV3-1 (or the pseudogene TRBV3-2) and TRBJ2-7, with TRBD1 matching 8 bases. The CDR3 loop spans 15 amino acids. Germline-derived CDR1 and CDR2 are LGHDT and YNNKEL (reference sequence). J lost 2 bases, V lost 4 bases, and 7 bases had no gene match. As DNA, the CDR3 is TGTGCCAGCAGCCCCGGCCGGACAGGGCCCTACGAGCAGTACTTC. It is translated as CASSPGRTGPYEQYF.

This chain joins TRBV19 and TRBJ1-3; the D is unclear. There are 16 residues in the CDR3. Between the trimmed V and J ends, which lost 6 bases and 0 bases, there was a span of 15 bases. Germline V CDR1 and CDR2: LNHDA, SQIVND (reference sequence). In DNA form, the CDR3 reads TGTGCCAGTAGCCCGAACGGGCTGAGCTCTGGAAACACCATATATTTT. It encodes CASSPNGLSSGNTIYF. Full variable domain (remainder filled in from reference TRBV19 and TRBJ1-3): DGGITQSPKYLFRKEGQNVTLSCEQNLNHDAMYWYRQDPGQGLRLIYYSQIVNDFQKGDIAEGYSVSREKKESFPLTVTSAQKNPTAFYLCASSPNGLSSGNTIYFGEGSWLTVV.

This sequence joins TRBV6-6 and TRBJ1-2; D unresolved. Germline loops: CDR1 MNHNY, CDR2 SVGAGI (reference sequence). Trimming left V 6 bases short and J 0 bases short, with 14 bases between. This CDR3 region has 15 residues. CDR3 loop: CASSPDGGANYGYTF. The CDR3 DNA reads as TGTGCCAGCAGCCCGGACGGCGGGGCTAACTATGGCTACACCTTC.